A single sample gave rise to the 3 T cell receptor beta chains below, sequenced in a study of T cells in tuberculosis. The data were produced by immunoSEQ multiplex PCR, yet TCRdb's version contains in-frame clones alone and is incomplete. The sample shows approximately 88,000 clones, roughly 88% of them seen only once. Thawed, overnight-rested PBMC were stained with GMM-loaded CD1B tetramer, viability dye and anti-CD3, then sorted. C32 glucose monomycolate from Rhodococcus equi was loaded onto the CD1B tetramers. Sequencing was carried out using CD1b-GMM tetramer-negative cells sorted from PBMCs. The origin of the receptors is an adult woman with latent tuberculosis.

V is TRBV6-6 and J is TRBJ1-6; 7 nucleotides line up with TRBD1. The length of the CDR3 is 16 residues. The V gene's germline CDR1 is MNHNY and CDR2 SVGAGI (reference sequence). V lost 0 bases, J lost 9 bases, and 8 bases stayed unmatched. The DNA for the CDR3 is TGTGCCAGCAGTTACTCAGGGCAGGGGGTCAGTTCACCCCTCCACTTT. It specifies CASSYSGQGVSSPLHF.

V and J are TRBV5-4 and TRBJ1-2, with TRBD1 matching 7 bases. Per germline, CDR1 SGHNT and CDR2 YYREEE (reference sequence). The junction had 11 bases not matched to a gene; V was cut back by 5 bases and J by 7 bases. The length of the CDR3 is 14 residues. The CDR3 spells CASRGKGAHFGYTF. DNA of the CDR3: TGTGCCAGCAGAGGGAAGGGGGCGCATTTTGGCTACACCTTC.

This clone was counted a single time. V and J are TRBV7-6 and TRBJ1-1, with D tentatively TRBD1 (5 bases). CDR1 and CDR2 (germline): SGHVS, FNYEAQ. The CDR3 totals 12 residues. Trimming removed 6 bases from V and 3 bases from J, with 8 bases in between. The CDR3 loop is CASRDTHTEAFF. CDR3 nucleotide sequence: TGTGCCAGCAGGGACACTCACACTGAAGCTTTCTTT. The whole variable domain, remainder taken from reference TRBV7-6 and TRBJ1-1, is GAGVSQSPRYKVTKRGQDVALRCDPISGHVSLYWYRQALGQGPEFLTYFNYEAQQDKSGLPNDRFSAERPEGSISTLTIQRTEQRDSAMYRCASRDTHTEAFFGQGTRLTVV.